Each of the 13 T cell receptor beta chains below was sequenced from the same sample in a study of blood T cell repertoires in COVID-19. This table comes from immunoSEQ multiplex PCR, and its TCRdb copy is limited to in-frame clones, with some not included. The repertoire holds approximately 250,000 clones, with approximately 88% as singletons. Sequencing was done on a sample of PBMCs or T cells enriched from blood (not recorded which). These receptors all come from a woman aged 40 to 50 who had been exposed to COVID-19.

J is TRBJ2-6 and V is TRBV19; D is perhaps TRBD2 (6 bases). Germline CDR1 LNHDA, CDR2 SQIVND (reference sequence). With 5 bases removed from V and 3 bases from J, the gap between germline ends came to 14 bases. This CDR3 has 16 residues. The CDR3 here is CASSSAEGNGANVLTF. The DNA of the CDR3 is TGTGCCAGTAGTTCGGCGGAGGGGAATGGGGCCAACGTCCTGACTTTC.

CDR3 region: CAWRRDRSSYEQYF. CDR3 nucleotides: TGTGCCTGGAGAAGGGACAGAAGTTCCTACGAGCAGTACTTC. V and J are TRBV30 and TRBJ2-7; TRBD1 aligns across 7 bases. V dropped 3 bases and J dropped 1; count of bases not matched to a gene: 6. The CDR3 sequence is 14 residues long. The germline CDR1 and CDR2 sequences are GTSNPN and SVGIG (reference sequence). The variable domain in full, with the rest retrieved from reference TRBV30 and TRBJ2-7, is SQTIHQWPATLVQPVGSPLSLECTVEGTSNPNLYWYRQAAGRGLQLLFYSVGIGQISSEVPQNLSASRPQDRQFILSSKKLLLSDSGFYLCAWRRDRSSYEQYFGPGTRLTVT.

This rearrangement joins TRBV11-2 to TRBJ1-1, with 9 nucleotides matching TRBD1. This CDR3 spans 15 amino acids. The V and J ends lost 1 base and 8 bases, in that order; junction bases with no gene match: 8. The germline gives CDR1 SGHAT, CDR2 FQNNGV. In DNA form, the CDR3 reads TGTGCCAGCAGCTTAGGACCCGGGACAGGGATAGAAGCTTTCTTT. Encoded protein: CASSLGPGTGIEAFF.

The chain has TRBV7-2 and TRBJ2-2; the match to TRBD1 covers 10 bases. CDR3 length equals 16 residues. V lost 2 bases, J lost 5 bases, and 5 bases stayed unmatched. Germline CDR1 reads SGHTA; CDR2 reads FQGNSA. CDR3 in amino acids: CASSLTGQGVTGELFF. In nucleotides, the CDR3 is TGTGCCAGCAGCTTAACCGGACAGGGGGTTACCGGGGAGCTGTTTTTT.

V is TRBV9 and J is TRBJ2-3; 7 nucleotides align to TRBD2. Unmatched junction bases numbered 15, after V lost 0 bases and J lost 2 bases. Per the germline V gene, CDR1 is SGDLS and CDR2 is YYNGEE. The CDR3 contains 19 residues. For the CDR3, the DNA is TGTGCCAGCAGCGTAGAGCCAGCGGGAATGGGGCCCACCACAGATACGCAGTATTTT. Translated: CASSVEPAGMGPTTDTQYF.

The J gene is TRBJ1-5, the V gene TRBV7-2, with a possible D match to TRBD1 (5 bases). Trimming left V 3 bases short and J 3 bases short, with 9 bases between. Looked up from germline, CDR1 is SGHTA and CDR2 is FQGNSA. The CDR3 is 14 amino acids. The CDR3 nucleotides are TGTGCCAGCAGCTTGCAGGGCCACAATCAGCCCCAGCATTTT. Amino acid sequence: CASSLQGHNQPQHF.

This chain links TRBV27 with TRBJ2-1, with 8 bases aligning to TRBD1. The CDR3 is 14 residues long. CDR1 and CDR2 (germline): MNHEY, SMNVEV (reference sequence). J was trimmed by 7 bases and V by 2 bases; bases with no gene match: 4. The CDR3 nucleotides read TGTGCCAGCAGTTTACGGGGACAGGCGAATGAGCAGTTCTTC. Protein: CASSLRGQANEQFF.

This chain connects TRBV6-2 or TRBV6-3 to TRBJ1-5; D not resolved. Per the germline V gene, CDR1 is MNHEY and CDR2 is SVGEGT. With 0 bases removed from V and 1 base from J, the gap between germline ends came to 13 bases. The CDR3 loop spans 17 amino acids. The CDR3 here is CASSYSRMRVSNQPQHF. CDR3 nucleotides: TGTGCCAGCAGTTACTCGAGAATGCGGGTAAGCAATCAGCCCCAGCATTTT.

This clone was seen once. The V gene is TRBV12-3 or TRBV12-4, the J gene TRBJ1-2; no firm D call. Trimming left V 6 bases short and J 4 bases short, with 9 bases between. The length of the CDR3 is 12 residues. DNA of the CDR3: TGTGCCAGCAGGCGGCAGAGCTATGGCTACACCTTC. Residues: CASRRQSYGYTF.

The chain carries TRBV3-1 (or the pseudogene TRBV3-2) and TRBJ2-7, with D maybe TRBD1 (6 bases). Between the trimmed V and J ends, which lost 1 base and 2 bases, there was a span of 9 bases. The CDR3 totals 14 residues. Germline V gene lookup returns CDR1 LGHDT and CDR2 YNNKEL (reference sequence). In nucleotides, the CDR3 is TGTGCCAGCAGCCAAGCTGAGGGGGCCTACGAGCAGTACTTC. This translates into CASSQAEGAYEQYF.

The rearrangement uses TRBV6-5 and TRBJ2-3; weak D call: TRBD1 (6 bases). Looked up from germline, CDR1 is MNHEY and CDR2 is SVGAGI. Trimming shortened V by 4 bases and J by 3 bases, and 11 bases separated the two germline ends. There are 14 residues in the CDR3. CDR3 coding DNA: TGTGCCAGCAGTTGGTCCAGGGGAACAGATACGCAGTATTTT. Translating gives CASSWSRGTDTQYF.

The chain has TRBV3-1 (or the pseudogene TRBV3-2) and TRBJ2-2; 7 positions match TRBD1. V trimming: 4 bases; J trimming: 0 bases; junction bases outside the gene matches: 5. The CDR3 runs to 16 residues. CDR1 LGHDT and CDR2 YNNKEL come from the germline V gene (reference sequence). The CDR3: CASSRTGTANTGELFF. CDR3 DNA: TGTGCCAGCAGCCGAACCGGGACAGCGAACACCGGGGAGCTGTTTTTT.

The chain carries TRBV5-4 and TRBJ2-2; 9 nucleotides align to TRBD1. This CDR3 comprises 15 residues. V lost 6 bases to trimming and J lost 4 bases; unmatched junction nucleotides: 7. Germline V lookup: CDR1 SGHNT, CDR2 YYREEE (reference sequence). The CDR3: CASTLTGGPTGELFF. The CDR3 bases are TGTGCCAGCACCCTAACAGGGGGCCCCACCGGGGAGCTGTTTTTT. Drawing the rest from reference TRBV5-4 and TRBJ2-2, the complete variable domain is ETGVTQSPTHLIKTRGQQVTLRCSSQSGHNTVSWYQQALGQGPQFIFQYYREEENGRGNFPPRFSGLQFPNYSSELNVNALELDDSALYLCASTLTGGPTGELFFGEGSRLTVL.